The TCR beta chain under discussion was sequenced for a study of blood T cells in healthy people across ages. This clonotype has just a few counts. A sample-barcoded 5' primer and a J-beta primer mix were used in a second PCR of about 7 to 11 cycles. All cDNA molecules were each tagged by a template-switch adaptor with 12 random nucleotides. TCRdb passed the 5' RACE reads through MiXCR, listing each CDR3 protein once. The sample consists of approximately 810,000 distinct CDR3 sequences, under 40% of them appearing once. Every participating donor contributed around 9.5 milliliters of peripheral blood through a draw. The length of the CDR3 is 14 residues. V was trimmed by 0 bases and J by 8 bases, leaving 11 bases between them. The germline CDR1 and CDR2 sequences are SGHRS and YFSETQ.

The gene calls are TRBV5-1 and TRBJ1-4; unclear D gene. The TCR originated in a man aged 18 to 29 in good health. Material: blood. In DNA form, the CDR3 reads TGCGCCAGCAGCTTGGAGGCACGAAGGGAAAAACTGTTTTTT. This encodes CASSLEARREKLFF. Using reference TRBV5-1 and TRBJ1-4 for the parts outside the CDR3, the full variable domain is KAGVTQTPRYLIKTRGQQVTLSCSPISGHRSVSWYQQTPGQGLQFLFEYFSETQRNKGNFPGRFSGRQFSNSRSEMNVSTLELGDSALYLCASSLEARREKLFFGSGTQLSVL.